A selection of T cell receptor beta chains follows, all from one sample in a study of T cells in Graves' hyperthyroidism and ophthalmopathy. TCRdb fed the multiplex PCR reads into MiXCR, producing one record per CDR3 protein. This sample has a few hundred thousand distinct CDR3 sequences, with about 15% found just once. The sample comprised blood. These receptors were collected from a woman younger than 35 with Graves' hyperthyroidism. The CDR3 runs from the conserved cysteine through the conserved F or W. A D gene is named only where the DNA matches it firmly. Clone size, where shown, is once, few, many, or a class for clones that have expanded.

len	j_gene	d_gene	v_gene	abundance	CDR3aa	CDR3nt
14	TRBJ2-7	TRBD1	TRBV20-1	many	CSARFPGTGPEQYF	TGCAGTGCTAGATTTCCCGGGACAGGGCCCGAGCAGTACTTC
14	TRBJ2-1	-	TRBV11-1	many	CASSFEAGYNEQFF	TGTGCCAGCAGCTTCGAAGCGGGTTACAATGAGCAGTTCTTC
15	TRBJ1-1	TRBD1	TRBV20-1	-	CSAMNPGQGGTEAFF	TGCAGTGCCATGAACCCGGGACAGGGGGGCACTGAAGCTTTCTTT
16	TRBJ1-2	-	TRBV3-1	few	CASSQGLRTTNYGYTF	TGTGCCAGCAGCCAAGGACTAAGGACAACTAACTATGGCTACACCTTC
18	TRBJ2-5	-	TRBV4-1	medium-sized	CASSQDNWGQQELGTQYF	TGCGCCAGCAGCCAAGATAACTGGGGACAACAAGAGTTGGGGACCCAGTACTTC
15	TRBJ2-3	-	TRBV2	many	CASTPAGRGTDTQYF	TGTGCCAGCACCCCCGCCGGGAGAGGCACAGATACGCAGTATTTT
14	TRBJ2-7	-	TRBV6-2/TRBV6-3	once	CASSYKGSNYEQYF	TGTGCCAGCAGTTACAAGGGGTCCAACTACGAGCAGTACTTC
15	TRBJ1-3	-	TRBV20-1	many	CSARHVLGSGNTIYF	TGCAGTGCTAGGCACGTACTGGGCTCTGGAAACACCATATATTTT
15	TRBJ2-5	TRBD1	TRBV7-2	many	CASSRDRNSQETQYF	TGTGCCAGCAGCCGGGACAGGAACTCCCAAGAGACCCAGTACTTC
19	TRBJ1-3	-	TRBV10-3	-	CAALWGIPGQGSSGNTIYF	TGTGCCGCCCTCTGGGGGATCCCAGGCCAGGGCAGCTCTGGAAACACCATATATTTT
15	TRBJ2-5	TRBD2	TRBV19	-	CASSRTSGAGETQYF	TGTGCCAGCAGTAGGACTAGCGGGGCGGGAGAGACCCAGTACTTC
15	TRBJ2-7	-	TRBV11-2	-	CASSPFGVSSYEQYF	TGTGCCAGCAGCCCTTTTGGGGTCAGCTCCTACGAGCAGTACTTC
13	TRBJ1-4	-	TRBV7-9	-	CASRGGGLRELVF	TGTGCCAGCAGAGGGGGGGGGCTCCGCGAACTGGTTTTT
17	TRBJ2-1	-	TRBV5-1	many	CASSFMGGAGSVNEQFF	TGCGCCAGCAGCTTCATGGGTGGGGCAGGGTCGGTCAATGAGCAGTTCTTC
15	TRBJ2-3	-	TRBV3-1	-	CASSRDPHDTDTQYF	TGTGCCAGCAGCCGTGACCCACACGACACAGATACGCAGTATTTT
14	TRBJ2-7	TRBD2	TRBV27	-	CASSFTSESPEQYF	TGTGCCAGCAGTTTCACTAGCGAGAGTCCCGAGCAGTACTTC
15	TRBJ2-7	TRBD1	TRBV28	many	CASSQGQVATYEQYF	TGTGCCAGCAGTCAGGGACAGGTAGCGACCTACGAGCAGTACTTC
17	TRBJ1-6	TRBD1	TRBV28	many	CASSRTGGGSYNSPLHF	TGTGCCAGCAGTCGGACAGGGGGAGGCTCCTATAATTCACCCCTCCACTTT
15	TRBJ2-3	-	TRBV3-1	-	CASSQDPVGGDTQYF	TGTGCCAGCAGCCAAGACCCCGTTGGAGGGGATACGCAGTATTTT
16	TRBJ2-3	TRBD2	TRBV5-1	-	CASSSGTSGRIDTQYF	TGCGCCAGCAGCTCAGGGACTAGCGGGAGGATAGATACGCAGTATTTT
15	TRBJ2-1	TRBD1	TRBV28	many	CASGIGDRADNEQFF	TGTGCCAGCGGGATTGGGGACAGAGCCGACAATGAGCAGTTCTTC
16	TRBJ2-1	TRBD2	TRBV7-6	many	CASSIKRREGGNEQFF	TGTGCCAGCAGCATCAAACGGCGGGAGGGTGGCAATGAGCAGTTCTTC
12	TRBJ1-2	-	TRBV5-6	many	CASSPTGMGYTF	TGTGCCAGCAGCCCGACAGGTATGGGCTACACCTTC
14	TRBJ1-2	-	TRBV20-1	many	CSAREVRGNYGYTF	TGCAGTGCTAGAGAGGTTCGGGGAAACTATGGCTACACCTTC
11	TRBJ2-1	-	TRBV2	many	CASVQGYEQFF	TGTGCCAGTGTACAGGGCTATGAGCAGTTCTTC
12	TRBJ1-2	TRBD1	TRBV20-1	few	CSATQGADGYTF	TGCAGTGCTACACAGGGGGCAGATGGCTACACCTTC
15	TRBJ2-7	TRBD1	TRBV27	few	CASSFIGQGWDEQYF	TGTGCCAGCAGTTTCATAGGACAGGGTTGGGACGAGCAGTACTTC
14	TRBJ2-1	TRBD2	TRBV2	many	CATTGTSGAGEQFF	TGTGCCACCACCGGGACTAGCGGGGCGGGTGAGCAGTTCTTC
14	TRBJ2-1	TRBD2	TRBV20-1	-	CSACSGAAYNEQFF	TGCAGTGCTTGTAGCGGGGCCGCCTACAATGAGCAGTTCTTC
16	TRBJ1-1	TRBD1	TRBV28	many	CASPDRGGTMNTEAFF	TGTGCCAGCCCGGACAGGGGGGGTACCATGAACACTGAAGCTTTCTTT
12	TRBJ2-5	-	TRBV29-1	-	CSVEDGGPREYF	TGCAGCGTTGAAGATGGGGGGCCCCGCGAGTACTTC
13	TRBJ2-5	-	TRBV3-1	many	CASRRELQETQYF	TGTGCCAGCCGAAGGGAGTTGCAAGAGACCCAGTACTTC
13	TRBJ1-2	-	TRBV19	-	CASSTPWGYGYTF	TGTGCCAGTAGTACCCCGTGGGGATATGGCTACACCTTC
17	TRBJ1-5	TRBD1	TRBV2	-	CASSEGGTGAGNQPQHF	TGTGCCAGCAGTGAAGGGGGAACAGGGGCGGGAAATCAGCCCCAGCATTTT
14	TRBJ2-3	TRBD2	TRBV12-3/TRBV12-4	many	CASSPGAGEDTQYF	TGTGCCAGCAGTCCGGGAGCGGGGGAGGATACGCAGTATTTT
15	TRBJ1-5	-	TRBV6-5	-	CASSNGGGLGQPQHF	TGTGCCAGCAGTAACGGGGGAGGGTTGGGGCAGCCCCAGCATTTT
11	TRBJ1-3	-	TRBV20-1	-	CSAGRGNTIYF	TGCAGTGCAGGAAGAGGGAACACCATATATTTT
14	TRBJ2-7	-	TRBV3-1	many	CASSQGTTTYEQYF	TGTGCCAGCAGCCAAGGAACTACCACCTACGAGCAGTACTTC
13	TRBJ1-1	-	TRBV15	-	CATSPNRGTEAFF	TGTGCCACCAGCCCTAACCGGGGGACTGAAGCTTTCTTT
15	TRBJ2-5	-	TRBV2	many	CASDFEGLAWETQYF	TGTGCCAGTGATTTCGAGGGGCTAGCGTGGGAGACCCAGTACTTC
14	TRBJ2-1	TRBD2	TRBV29-1	many	CSLAAGGLNNEQFF	TGCAGCCTTGCAGCGGGAGGGTTAAACAATGAGCAGTTCTTC
16	TRBJ1-6	TRBD1	TRBV4-1	-	CASSHQGAGYNSPLHF	TGCGCCAGCAGCCACCAGGGGGCCGGCTATAATTCACCCCTCCACTTT
16	TRBJ1-2	-	TRBV10-3	many	CAIGGRLDIIDYGYTF	TGTGCCATCGGTGGGAGACTGGACATTATTGACTATGGCTACACCTTC
13	TRBJ1-5	-	TRBV28	few	CAGGGRGDQPQHF	TGTGCCGGGGGAGGGAGGGGGGATCAGCCCCAGCATTTT
15	TRBJ2-1	-	TRBV7-9	-	CASSPPGLGYNEQFF	TGTGCCAGCAGCCCACCGGGACTGGGGTACAATGAGCAGTTCTTC
15	TRBJ2-2	-	TRBV11-2	many	CASSLGFGNTGELFF	TGTGCCAGCAGCTTAGGATTTGGGAACACCGGGGAGCTGTTTTTT
15	TRBJ1-5	-	TRBV28	-	CASSYNPGRNQPQHF	TGTGCCAGCAGCTACAACCCGGGGCGCAATCAGCCCCAGCATTTT
18	TRBJ2-5	TRBD2	TRBV28	-	CASSLVVSGGAYGETQYF	TGTGCCAGCAGCTTAGTTGTTAGCGGGGGGGCATATGGAGAGACCCAGTACTTC
11	TRBJ2-7	-	TRBV5-6	few	CASSSGHEQYF	TGTGCCAGCAGTAGTGGTCACGAGCAGTACTTC
15	TRBJ1-1	TRBD1	TRBV28	few	CASKYPGQQNTEAFF	TGTGCCAGCAAATACCCGGGACAGCAGAACACTGAAGCTTTCTTT
13	TRBJ2-7	-	TRBV7-9	few	CASSLRGTHEQYF	TGTGCCAGCAGCTTGAGGGGGACCCACGAGCAGTACTTC
14	TRBJ2-3	TRBD2	TRBV29-1	-	CSVPLAGVSDTQYF	TGCAGCGTTCCACTAGCGGGAGTCTCAGATACGCAGTATTTT
14	TRBJ2-7	TRBD2	TRBV10-3	-	CAIRESSGRGEQYF	TGTGCCATCAGGGAATCTAGCGGGAGAGGTGAGCAGTACTTC
12	TRBJ2-1	TRBD1	TRBV29-1	many	CSAGDRSDEQFF	TGCAGCGCCGGGGACAGGTCCGATGAGCAGTTCTTC
15	TRBJ2-1	TRBD1	TRBV6-4	few	CASSDGDRDHNEQFF	TGTGCCAGCAGTGACGGGGACAGGGACCACAATGAGCAGTTCTTC